Below are 6 T cell receptor beta chains sequenced from a single sample in a study of shared clonotypes between healthy human individuals. Here immunoSEQ multiplex PCR was the method, and the copy in TCRdb shows in-frame clones only, minus some. The sample lists around 1,100,000 clones; roughly 80% were seen once. The material sequenced was memory CD4+ T cells from PBMCs. As for subset: CD45RA-negative fraction. These receptors all stem from a man younger than 35 in good health. Some clones in this sample may be carry-over from other donors' samples.

This clone has more than one count but fewer than ten. The rearrangement links TRBV28 to TRBJ2-5, with TRBD1 as a possible D gene (6 bases). The V gene lost 5 bases and the J gene lost 8 bases, with 18 bases spanning the gap. The length of the CDR3 is 14 residues. Germline V CDR1 and CDR2: MDHEN, SYDVKM. The CDR3 is CASSLMRRGGTQYF. The CDR3 nucleotides are TGTGCCAGCAGTCTTATGAGGAGAGGGGGTACCCAGTACTTC.

The rearrangement links TRBV19 to TRBJ1-2, with D tentatively TRBD1 (6 bases). The CDR3 loop spans 13 amino acids. V shed 4 bases and J shed 2 bases, with 8 bases lying between them. CDR1 is LNHDA and CDR2 is SQIVND in the germline V gene (reference sequence). As DNA, the CDR3 is TGTGCCAGTAGTACAACAGGGAACTATGGCTACACCTTC. Its translation: CASSTTGNYGYTF.

The chain links TRBV7-8 to TRBJ1-5; 8 bases match TRBD1. J lost 0 bases, V lost 3 bases, and 7 bases had no gene match. CDR3 length: 17 amino acids. Germline V gives CDR1 SGHVS, CDR2 FQNEAQ. In DNA, the CDR3 is TGTGCCAGCAGCTTGCAGGGGGCCCAATATAGCAATCAGCCCCAGCATTTT. It codes for CASSLQGAQYSNQPQHF.

The chain is built from TRBV15 and TRBJ2-3; a possible D gene is TRBD2 (6 bases). Germline CDR1 is LNHNV and CDR2 is YYDKDF (reference sequence). V was pared by 7 bases and J by 6 bases, with 11 bases between. The CDR3 is 12 amino acids. In DNA form, the CDR3 reads TGTGCCACCACGGGAGAGACGGATACGCAGTATTTT. Its translation is CATTGETDTQYF.

V usage is TRBV28 and J usage is TRBJ2-3, with 8 bases matching TRBD1. Germline lookup yields CDR1 MDHEN and CDR2 SYDVKM. Losses at the gene ends were 6 bases for V and 4 bases for J; bases not matched to a gene: 6. The CDR3 loop spans 14 amino acids. The CDR3 sequence is CASSPLQGADTQYF. The CDR3 nucleotides read TGTGCCAGCAGCCCGCTACAGGGGGCAGATACGCAGTATTTT.

The rearrangement joins TRBV7-2 to TRBJ1-1, with TRBD1 matching over 8 bases. J gave up 3 bases and V 5 bases, and 5 bases lay outside the gene matches. Germline V gene data show CDR1 as SGHTA and CDR2 as FQGNSA. The CDR3 runs 14 residues. This CDR3 is CASSIQGVDTEAFF. In DNA, the CDR3 is TGTGCCAGCAGCATACAGGGGGTTGACACTGAAGCTTTCTTT. Full variable domain (outside the CDR3, taken from reference TRBV7-2 and TRBJ1-1): GAGVSQSPSNKVTEKGKDVELRCDPISGHTALYWYRQSLGQGLEFLIYFQGNSAPDKSGLPSDRFSAERTGGSVSTLTIQRTQQEDSAVYLCASSIQGVDTEAFFGQGTRLTVV.